Listed below are T cell receptor beta chains from one sample, sequenced in a study of shared clonotypes between healthy human individuals. The repertoire was sequenced with immunoSEQ multiplex PCR; TCRdb's copy has only in-frame clones and lacks some. Counted here are 2 million to 2.5 million clones, roughly 94% occurring once; the ten biggest clones make up 0.1% to 0.15%. Source material: naive CD4+ T cells sorted from blood. These TCRs come from a man between 18 and 29 years old in good health. CDR3s include the opening cysteine and the closing phenylalanine or tryptophan. A D gene is named only where the DNA matches it firmly. A clone size is listed for some rows: how often the clone was seen (once, few, many), or a class if it is expanded.

V gene	J gene	CDR3 length	D gene	clone size	CDR3 DNA	CDR3 protein
TRBV7-2	TRBJ2-7	15	TRBD1	NA	TGTGCCAGCAGCGCGTCACAGGGGGCTTTCTACGAGCAGTACTTC	CASSASQGAFYEQYF
TRBV7-2	TRBJ2-2	12	NA	NA	TGTGCCAGCAGCTCGATTTCCGGGGAGCTGTTTTTT	CASSSISGELFF
TRBV4-1	TRBJ1-1	13	TRBD1	NA	TGCGCCAGCAGCCGGGACAGGACCTCAGAAGCTTTCTTT	CASSRDRTSEAFF
TRBV10-3	TRBJ1-1	15	NA	NA	TGTGCCATCAGTGAGAGGGAGAGTCAGGGCACTGAAGCTTTCTTT	CAISERESQGTEAFF
TRBV2	TRBJ2-1	15	NA	NA	TGTGCCAGCAGTGATCGGGGACCTCCCTACAATGAGCAGTTCTTC	CASSDRGPPYNEQFF
TRBV2	TRBJ2-1	11	NA	once	TGTGCCAGCAGTACCTATGTTGAGCAGTTCTTC	CASSTYVEQFF
TRBV5-5	TRBJ2-7	15	TRBD1	NA	TGTGCCAGCAGCTTACCGGGACAGGGTTTAAGCGAGCAGTACTTC	CASSLPGQGLSEQYF
TRBV6-8	TRBJ1-2	13	NA	NA	TGTGCCAGTCTCAGGGACGAGTACTATGGCTACACCTTC	CASLRDEYYGYTF
TRBV25-1	TRBJ1-5	14	TRBD1	NA	TGTGCCAGCAGTGAAGGGGACAGGCAGAACAGCCAGCATTTT	CASSEGDRQNSQHF
TRBV7-9	TRBJ2-7	13	NA	NA	TGTGCCAGCAGCTTAGATTTCTCCTACGAGCAGTACTTC	CASSLDFSYEQYF
TRBV10-3	TRBJ2-5	13	NA	NA	TGTGCCATCAATTCAGGGTCAGGGGAGACCCAGTACTTC	CAINSGSGETQYF
TRBV30	TRBJ1-5	15	NA	NA	TGTGCCTGGAATCACGGGGGTAATAGCAATCAGCCCCAGCATTTT	CAWNHGGNSNQPQHF
TRBV5-1	TRBJ1-2	16	NA	NA	TGCGCCAGCAGCTCCGAGTCTGACGGGTCGGGTCCTGGCTACACCTTC	CASSSESDGSGPGYTF
TRBV11-2	TRBJ2-5	14	TRBD2	once	TGTGCCAGCAGCATACTAGCGGGAGGCGAGACCCAGTACTTC	CASSILAGGETQYF
TRBV15	TRBJ1-2	13	NA	NA	TGTGCCACCAGCATAGGGGCCAACTATGGCTACACCTTC	CATSIGANYGYTF
TRBV6-1	TRBJ2-3	15	TRBD2	NA	TGTGCCAGCAGTGAATTCGGGACTAGCGGATATACGCAGTATTTT	CASSEFGTSGYTQYF
TRBV9	TRBJ2-3	14	TRBD2	NA	TGTGCCAGCAGCCTTGGGACTAGCGGCGGTTTACCTACTTTT	CASSLGTSGGLPTF
TRBV19	TRBJ1-1	14	NA	NA	TGTGCCAGTAACCCCCTAGGGGGGGATACTGAAGCTTTCTTT	CASNPLGGDTEAFF
TRBV5-4	TRBJ1-3	13	NA	NA	TGTGCCAGCAGCTCACTATTTGGAAACACCATATATTTT	CASSSLFGNTIYF
TRBV5-3	TRBJ1-1	17	NA	NA	TGTGCCAGAAGTTTGGACCGGGAGGGGGTTGCGGAGCTTGCGGCTTTCTTT	CARSLDREGVAELAAFF
TRBV18	TRBJ1-1	15	NA	NA	TGTGCCAGCTCCCCCCAAGGGGATTTGAACACTGAAGCTTTCTTT	CASSPQGDLNTEAFF
TRBV7-9	TRBJ2-1	18	NA	NA	TGTGCCAGCAGCGGCCTTAGGGGACCGAGGAGCACCTACAATGAGCAGTTCTTC	CASSGLRGPRSTYNEQFF
TRBV5-1	TRBJ2-7	16	NA	NA	TGCGCCAGCAGCTTGGGACAGTCTGCCGGCTCCTACGAGCAGTACTTC	CASSLGQSAGSYEQYF
TRBV6-5	TRBJ2-3	15	NA	NA	TGTGCCAGCAGACCAGTTGGGCTTAGCACAGATACGCAGTATTTT	CASRPVGLSTDTQYF
TRBV5-1	TRBJ2-2	15	TRBD1	NA	TGCGCCAGCAGCTCGGGGACAGCGAACACCGGGGAGCTGTTTTTT	CASSSGTANTGELFF
TRBV7-9	TRBJ1-5	13	NA	NA	TGTGCCAGCAGCCTGGGTCGCGATCAGCCCCAGCATTTT	CASSLGRDQPQHF
TRBV19	TRBJ1-1	16	NA	NA	TGTGCCAGTAGTATGATTGGCGTGGGCTCGATTTCTGAAGCTTTCTTT	CASSMIGVGSISEAFF
TRBV5-8	TRBJ2-3	16	TRBD1	once	TGTGCCAGCAGCCGCGACAGGGGAGGTTCTAGCGATACGCAGTATTTT	CASSRDRGGSSDTQYF
TRBV6-1	TRBJ1-1	14	NA	NA	TGTGCCAGCAGTGAAGGGGGTTGGGACACTGAAGCTTTCTTT	CASSEGGWDTEAFF
TRBV29-1	TRBJ1-1	13	NA	NA	TGCAGCGCCGTCGGGGAGTTGAACACTGAAGCTTTCTTT	CSAVGELNTEAFF
TRBV2	TRBJ1-5	11	NA	NA	TGTGCCAGCAGCGTTAATCAGCCCCAGCATTTT	CASSVNQPQHF
TRBV30	TRBJ1-1	11	NA	once	TGTGCCTGGAGTACGAACACTGAAGCTTTCTTT	CAWSTNTEAFF
TRBV14	TRBJ1-1	14	NA	NA	TGTGCCAGCAGCCCTAGGAACGGGGACACTGAAGCTTTCTTT	CASSPRNGDTEAFF
TRBV29-1	TRBJ1-4	13	NA	NA	TGCAGCGCCGTGGACGGGGGGAATGAAAAACTGTTTTTT	CSAVDGGNEKLFF
TRBV7-6	TRBJ2-5	14	NA	NA	TGTGCCAGCAGCTTAGGGGGGCTCGGGGAGACCCAGTACTTC	CASSLGGLGETQYF
TRBV2	TRBJ2-5	12	NA	NA	TGTGCCAGCAGTGCGGAACGAGAGACCCAGTACTTC	CASSAERETQYF
TRBV9	TRBJ2-5	15	NA	NA	TGTGCCAGCAGCGTAGCTACTTTAGGGCAAGAGACCCAGTACTTC	CASSVATLGQETQYF
TRBV27	TRBJ1-1	11	NA	once	TGTGCCAGCACTGGGTTCGCTGAAGCTTTCTTT	CASTGFAEAFF
TRBV7-9	TRBJ1-2	15	NA	NA	TGTGCCAGCAGCCCAGGGGCAGGGGTGGCCTATGGCTACACCTTC	CASSPGAGVAYGYTF
TRBV19	TRBJ2-7	15	NA	NA	TGTGCCAGTAGTAAAGGTTGGATCAACCCCTACGAGCAGTACTTC	CASSKGWINPYEQYF
TRBV27	TRBJ2-5	13	TRBD1	NA	TGTGCCAGCAGTTTATGGACAGGGGAGACCCAGTACTTC	CASSLWTGETQYF
TRBV19	TRBJ1-6	14	NA	NA	TGTGCCAGTAGTCCAGGGGTGTTAATATCACCCCTCCACTTT	CASSPGVLISPLHF
TRBV5-1	TRBJ1-1	13	TRBD1	NA	TGCGCCAGCAGCTCGGACAGGGGGTATGGCGCTTTCTTT	CASSSDRGYGAFF
TRBV19	TRBJ2-7	15	NA	NA	TGTGCCAGTAGTCCCCGGACTCCTGGCTCCTACGAGCAGTACTTC	CASSPRTPGSYEQYF
TRBV7-9	TRBJ2-1	14	TRBD1	NA	TGTGCCAGCAGCCTGACAGGGGCCTACAATGAGCAGTTCTTC	CASSLTGAYNEQFF
TRBV12-2	TRBJ2-7	18	NA	once	TGTGCAAGTCTCCTCAGGGGGCGAACGGCGGGACTCTCCTACGAGCAGTACTTC	CASLLRGRTAGLSYEQYF
TRBV9	TRBJ2-2	14	NA	NA	TGTGCCAGCAGGAGGCCGGGTGGCACCGGGGAGCTGTTTTTT	CASRRPGGTGELFF
TRBV4-1	TRBJ2-1	15	NA	NA	TGCGCCAGCAGCCACCCCGCTAGCTCCTACAATGAGCAGTTCTTC	CASSHPASSYNEQFF
TRBV27	TRBJ2-1	16	TRBD2	NA	TGTGCCAGTAGCGGGAGGGCTCCCCTATCCTACAATGAGCAGTTCTTC	CASSGRAPLSYNEQFF
TRBV28	TRBJ2-3	17	TRBD2	NA	TGTGCCAGCAGTGCACTAGCGGGGGGCGAGGGCACAGATACGCAGTATTTT	CASSALAGGEGTDTQYF
TRBV27	TRBJ1-2	14	NA	NA	TGTGCCAGCACCCCTGTCCCCTTTAACTATGGCTACACCTTC	CASTPVPFNYGYTF
TRBV5-1	TRBJ1-4	14	TRBD1	NA	TGCGCCAGCAGACCGGGACAGGCTAATGAAAAACTGTTTTTT	CASRPGQANEKLFF
TRBV5-6	TRBJ1-3	15	TRBD1	NA	TGTGCCAGCAGCTTCCCGACAGGGACTGGAAACACCATATATTTT	CASSFPTGTGNTIYF
TRBV18	TRBJ2-5	11	NA	NA	TGTGCCAGCTCGCCCCAAGAGACCCAGTACTTC	CASSPQETQYF
TRBV5-1	TRBJ2-7	15	NA	NA	TGCGCCAGCACAATTAACCCGGGACAATCCTACGAGCAGTACTTC	CASTINPGQSYEQYF
TRBV25-1	TRBJ1-5	15	TRBD1	NA	TGTGCCAGCAGTGACGCCGGGACAGGCAATCAGCCCCAGCATTTT	CASSDAGTGNQPQHF